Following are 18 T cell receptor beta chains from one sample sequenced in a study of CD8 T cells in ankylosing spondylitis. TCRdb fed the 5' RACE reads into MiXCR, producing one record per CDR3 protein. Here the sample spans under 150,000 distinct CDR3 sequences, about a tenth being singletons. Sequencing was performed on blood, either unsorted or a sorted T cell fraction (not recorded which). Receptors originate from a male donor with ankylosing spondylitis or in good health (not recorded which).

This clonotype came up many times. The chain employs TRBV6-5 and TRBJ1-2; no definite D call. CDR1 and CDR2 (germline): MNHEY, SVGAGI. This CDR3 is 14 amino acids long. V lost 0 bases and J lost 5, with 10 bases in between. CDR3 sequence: CASSYSQTTYGYTF. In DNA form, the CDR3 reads TGTGCCAGCAGTTACTCACAAACTACATATGGCTACACCTTC.

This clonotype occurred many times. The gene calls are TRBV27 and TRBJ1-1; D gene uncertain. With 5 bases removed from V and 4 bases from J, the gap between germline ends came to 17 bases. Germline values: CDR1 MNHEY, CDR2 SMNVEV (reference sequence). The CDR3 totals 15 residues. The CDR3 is CASSIRALYLTEAFF. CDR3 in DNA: TGTGCCAGCAGTATCCGGGCTCTGTACCTCACTGAAGCTTTCTTT.

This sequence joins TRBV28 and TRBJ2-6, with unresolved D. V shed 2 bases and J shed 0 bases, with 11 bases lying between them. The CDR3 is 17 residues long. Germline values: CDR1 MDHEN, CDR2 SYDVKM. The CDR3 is CASSLPGRNSGANVLTF. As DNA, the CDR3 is TGTGCCAGCAGTTTACCAGGTCGAAACTCTGGGGCCAACGTCCTGACTTTC.

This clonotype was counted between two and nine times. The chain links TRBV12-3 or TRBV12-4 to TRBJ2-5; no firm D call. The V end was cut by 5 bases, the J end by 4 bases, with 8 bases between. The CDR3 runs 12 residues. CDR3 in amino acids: CASSQRAETQYF. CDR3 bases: TGTGCCAGCAGTCAACGGGCAGAGACCCAGTACTTC.

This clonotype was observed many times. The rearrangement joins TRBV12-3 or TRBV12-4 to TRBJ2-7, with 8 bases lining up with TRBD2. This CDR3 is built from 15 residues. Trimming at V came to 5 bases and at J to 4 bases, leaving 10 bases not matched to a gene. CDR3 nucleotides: TGTGCCAGCAGTCCCGGGGAGCGGGAGTGGTACGAGCAGTACTTC. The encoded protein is CASSPGEREWYEQYF.

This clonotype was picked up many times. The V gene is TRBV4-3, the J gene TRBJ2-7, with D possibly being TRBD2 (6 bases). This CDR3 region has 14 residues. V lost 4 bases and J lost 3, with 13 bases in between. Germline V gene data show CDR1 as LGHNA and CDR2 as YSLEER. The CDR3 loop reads CASSLNSGSYEQYF. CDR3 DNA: TGCGCCAGCAGCCTAAACTCCGGGAGCTACGAGCAGTACTTC.

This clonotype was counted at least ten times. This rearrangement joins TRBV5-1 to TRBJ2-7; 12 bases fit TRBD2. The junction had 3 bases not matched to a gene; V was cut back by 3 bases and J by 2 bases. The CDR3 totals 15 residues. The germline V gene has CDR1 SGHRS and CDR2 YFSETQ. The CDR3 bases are TGCGCCAGCAGCTCAGGACTAGCGGGAACCTACGAGCAGTACTTC. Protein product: CASSSGLAGTYEQYF.

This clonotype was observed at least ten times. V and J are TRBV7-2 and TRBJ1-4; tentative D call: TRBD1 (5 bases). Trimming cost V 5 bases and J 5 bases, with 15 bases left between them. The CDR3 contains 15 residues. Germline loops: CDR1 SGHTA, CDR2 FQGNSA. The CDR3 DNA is TGTGCCAGCAGCCGCGACTCCCGGGGGAATGAAAAACTGTTTTTT. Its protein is CASSRDSRGNEKLFF.

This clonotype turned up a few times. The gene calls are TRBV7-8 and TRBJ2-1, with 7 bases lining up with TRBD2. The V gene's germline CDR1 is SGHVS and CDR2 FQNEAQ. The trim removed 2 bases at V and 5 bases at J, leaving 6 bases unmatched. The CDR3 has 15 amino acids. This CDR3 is CASSLRRELNNEQFF. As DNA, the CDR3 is TGTGCCAGCAGCTTACGGCGGGAGCTCAACAATGAGCAGTTCTTC.

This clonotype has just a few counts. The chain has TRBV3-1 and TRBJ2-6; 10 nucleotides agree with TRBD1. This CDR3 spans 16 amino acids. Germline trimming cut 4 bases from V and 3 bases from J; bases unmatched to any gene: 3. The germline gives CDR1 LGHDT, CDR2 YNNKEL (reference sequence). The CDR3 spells CASSLGQGFGANVLTF. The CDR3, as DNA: TGTGCCAGCAGCCTGGGACAGGGGTTTGGGGCCAACGTCCTGACTTTC.

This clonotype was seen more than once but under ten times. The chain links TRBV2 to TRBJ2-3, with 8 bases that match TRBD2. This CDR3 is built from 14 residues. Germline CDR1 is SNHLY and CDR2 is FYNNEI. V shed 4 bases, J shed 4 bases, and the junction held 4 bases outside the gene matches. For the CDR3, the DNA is TGTGCCAGCAGTGTTACGGGAGGGGCAGATACGCAGTATTTT. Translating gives CASSVTGGADTQYF.

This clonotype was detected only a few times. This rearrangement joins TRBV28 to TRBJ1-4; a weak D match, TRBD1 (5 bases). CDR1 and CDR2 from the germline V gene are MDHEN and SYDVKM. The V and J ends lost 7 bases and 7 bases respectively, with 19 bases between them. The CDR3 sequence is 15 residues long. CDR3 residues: CASTREGTFGEKLFF. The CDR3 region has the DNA TGTGCCAGCACCCGTGAAGGGACGTTTGGTGAAAAACTGTTTTTT. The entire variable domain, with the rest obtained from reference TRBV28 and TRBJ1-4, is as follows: DVKVTQSSRYLVKRTGEKVFLECVQDMDHENMFWYRQDPGLGLRLIYFSYDVKMKEKGDIPEGYSVSREKKERFSLILESASTNQTSMYLCASTREGTFGEKLFFGSGTQLSVL.

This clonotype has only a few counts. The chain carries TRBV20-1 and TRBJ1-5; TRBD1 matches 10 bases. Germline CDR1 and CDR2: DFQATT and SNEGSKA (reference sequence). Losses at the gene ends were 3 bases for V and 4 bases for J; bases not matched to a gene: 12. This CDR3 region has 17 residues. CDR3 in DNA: TGCAGTGCTAGGGGGACAGGGGCAAGTATATGGAATCAGCCCCAGCATTTT. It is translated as CSARGTGASIWNQPQHF.

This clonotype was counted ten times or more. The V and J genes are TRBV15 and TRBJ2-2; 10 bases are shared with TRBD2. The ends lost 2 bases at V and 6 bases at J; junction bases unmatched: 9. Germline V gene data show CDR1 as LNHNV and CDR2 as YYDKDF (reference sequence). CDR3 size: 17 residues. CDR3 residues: CATSRTPGLAKPGELFF. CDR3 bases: TGTGCCACCAGCAGAACCCCGGGACTAGCGAAGCCCGGGGAGCTGTTTTTT.

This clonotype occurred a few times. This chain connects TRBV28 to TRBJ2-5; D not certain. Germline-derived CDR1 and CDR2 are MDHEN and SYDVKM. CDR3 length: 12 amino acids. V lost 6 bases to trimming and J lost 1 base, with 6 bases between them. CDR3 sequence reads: CASRVAQETQYF. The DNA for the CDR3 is TGTGCCAGCAGAGTAGCCCAAGAGACCCAGTACTTC.

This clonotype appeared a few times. The CDR3 DNA reads as TGTGCCAGCAGCCAGAACGTAGACTATGGCTACACCTTC. Translating it yields CASSQNVDYGYTF. V is TRBV5-4 and J is TRBJ1-2; no firm D call. The CDR3 loop spans 13 amino acids. The V gene lost 4 bases and the J gene lost 3 bases, with 10 bases spanning the gap. Germline assignment: CDR1 SGHNT and CDR2 YYREEE (reference sequence).

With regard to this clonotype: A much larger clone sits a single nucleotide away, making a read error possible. CDR3 loop: CASSLGPSGDNEQFF. The CDR3 DNA is TGTGCCAGCAGCTTAGGTCCTAGCGGGGATAATGAGCAGTTCTTC. The chain links TRBV7-2 to TRBJ2-1; TRBD2 agrees at 9 bases. This CDR3 is 15 amino acids long. J lost 7 bases, V lost 1 base, and 5 bases had no gene match. Germline-derived CDR1 and CDR2 are SGHTA and FQGNSA.

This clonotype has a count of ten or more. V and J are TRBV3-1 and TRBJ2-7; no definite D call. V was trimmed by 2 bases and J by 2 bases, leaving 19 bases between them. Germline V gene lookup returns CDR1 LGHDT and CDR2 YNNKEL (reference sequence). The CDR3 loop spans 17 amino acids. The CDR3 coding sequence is TGTGCCAGCAGCCAAAATGGGGTGGGGAACCCGGCCTACGAGCAGTACTTC. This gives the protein CASSQNGVGNPAYEQYF.